The clone carrying this TCR beta chain was seen more than once but under ten times. CDR3 length: 16 amino acids. The germline CDR1 and CDR2 sequences are LGHNA and YNFKEQ. V trimming: 3 bases; J trimming: 5 bases; junction bases outside the gene matches: 8. Original analysis: It was from reference gene primer amplification that nucleated cell counts were estimated. TCRdb's table, derived via immunoSEQ multiplex PCR, lists solely in-frame clones and lacks some. V, J and clone size were drawn from that table, and D and trimming were deduced from the DNA. The sample includes about 94,000 clones, around 84% of them seen just once. This specimen comes from a study of blood T cell repertoires in COVID-19. Study summary: Some COVID-19 samples were acute and others convalescent; all came from the United States, Italy and Spain.

This sequence was found in a woman aged 55-69 years in a cohort sampled during active or convalescent COVID-19. The chain carries TRBV4-2 and TRBJ2-7; the match to TRBD2 covers 12 bases. Material for sequencing was peripheral blood. The CDR3 DNA reads as TGTGCCAGCAGCCAGGCCCTAGCGGGGGGGCCCCACGAGCAGTACTTC. Translated: CASSQALAGGPHEQYF.